This T cell receptor (beta chain) stems from a study of shared clonotypes between healthy human individuals. The table came from immunoSEQ multiplex PCR; TCRdb's copy has only in-frame clones and leaves some out. The data contain about 2.4 million clones, over 85% of them seen just once; the ten biggest clones take up 0.35% to 0.45%. The receptor's source is a man between 18 and 35 years old in good health. Some clones in this sample may be carry-over from other donors' samples. Sequences were obtained from naive CD4+ T cells from PBMCs. Subset: CD45RA+ positively selected.

The chain's CDR3 is CASGGQITSTDTQYF. The CDR3 DNA sequence: TGTGCCAGCGGCGGACAGATTACTAGCACAGATACGCAGTATTTT. The J gene is TRBJ2-3, the V gene TRBV5-8; weak D call: TRBD1 (6 bases). Germline CDR1 reads SGHTS; CDR2 reads YDEGEE. The CDR3 runs 15 residues. V shed 7 bases and J shed 0 bases, with 15 bases lying between them. Drawing the rest from reference TRBV5-8 and TRBJ2-3, the complete variable domain is EAGVTQSPTHLIKTRGQQATLRCSPISGHTSVYWYQQALGLGLQFLLWYDEGEERNRGNFPPRFSGRQFPNYSSELNVNALELEDSALYLCASGGQITSTDTQYFGPGTRLTVL.